Below, 6 T cell receptor beta chains from the same sample are listed, as sequenced in a study of a mutant IDH1 vaccine in newly diagnosed glioma. Measured with immunoSEQ multiplex PCR; TCRdb has only the in-frame clones, and not every one. This table has around 78,000 clones, over 75% appearing once. Described time point: week 23, last vaccination. In the vaccine, a single dose held 300 ug of the mutant IDH1 20-mer peptide, along with topical imiquimod. These receptors have no identified antigens. Specimen: PBMCs, collected from a glioma patient whose treatment included an IDH1 peptide vaccine. These receptors all stem from a man in his thirties or forties with glioma. Some clones in this sample may be carry-over from other donors' samples.

The gene calls are TRBV7-8 and TRBJ1-1; D might be TRBD1 (5 bases). There are 16 residues in the CDR3. Trimming removed 1 base from V and 1 base from J, with 13 bases in between. Germline CDR1 reads SGHVS; CDR2 reads FQNEAQ. The CDR3 DNA follows: TGTGCCAGCAGCTTAGGGCTGGTGGGGGAGAACACTGAAGCTTTCTTT. Its translation: CASSLGLVGENTEAFF.

Details on this clone: Other DNA sequences in the same sample also yield this CDR3. This rearrangement joins TRBV7-2 to TRBJ2-6, with a weak D call TRBD1 (5 bases). This CDR3 has 14 residues. Germline V lookup: CDR1 SGHTA, CDR2 FQGNSA. V shed 7 bases and J shed 10 bases, with 17 bases lying between them. As DNA, the CDR3 is TGTGCCAGCAACCAGGGCTCATACACTAACGTCCTGACTTTC. Amino acids: CASNQGSYTNVLTF.

V usage is TRBV28 and J usage is TRBJ1-5, with D perhaps TRBD1 (6 bases). Deletions cut 5 bases from V and 7 bases from J, with 21 bases between. Germline V gene data show CDR1 as MDHEN and CDR2 as SYDVKM. This CDR3 region has 16 residues. In nucleotides, the CDR3 is TGTGCCAGCAGTGCCCGCTCAGGGGTGGTAGGGCAGCCCCAGCATTTT. As protein: CASSARSGVVGQPQHF. The whole variable domain, remainder taken from reference TRBV28 and TRBJ1-5, is DVKVTQSSRYLVKRTGEKVFLECVQDMDHENMFWYRQDPGLGLRLIYFSYDVKMKEKGDIPEGYSVSREKKERFSLILESASTNQTSMYLCASSARSGVVGQPQHFGDGTRLSIL.

The chain employs TRBV27 and TRBJ1-1, with 7 bases identical to TRBD1. J lost 4 bases, V lost 6 bases, and 8 bases had no gene match. The CDR3 totals 14 residues. Germline CDR1 is MNHEY and CDR2 is SMNVEV (reference sequence). CDR3 amino acids: CASSAWDRTTEAFF. CDR3 nucleotide sequence: TGTGCCAGCAGCGCGTGGGACAGAACCACTGAAGCTTTCTTT.

The V and J genes are TRBV27 and TRBJ2-1; 11 bases match TRBD1. There are 14 residues in the CDR3. With 6 bases clipped from V and 14 bases from J, the junction kept 12 bases outside the gene matches. From germline, CDR1 is MNHEY and CDR2 SMNVEV (reference sequence). Written as DNA, the CDR3 is TGTGCCAGCAGGAAAACAAGGGGGACAGGGGGGGAGTTCTTC. Its protein product is CASRKTRGTGGEFF.

The chain has TRBV7-9 and TRBJ2-7; no definite D call. The V end lost 5 bases, the J end lost 0 bases, and 5 bases lay between the germline ends. In germline, CDR1 is SEHNR, CDR2 FQNEAQ (reference sequence). The CDR3 is 12 amino acids. CDR3 in DNA: TGTGCCAGCAGCAAGAGCTCCTACGAGCAGTACTTC. This sequence encodes CASSKSSYEQYF.